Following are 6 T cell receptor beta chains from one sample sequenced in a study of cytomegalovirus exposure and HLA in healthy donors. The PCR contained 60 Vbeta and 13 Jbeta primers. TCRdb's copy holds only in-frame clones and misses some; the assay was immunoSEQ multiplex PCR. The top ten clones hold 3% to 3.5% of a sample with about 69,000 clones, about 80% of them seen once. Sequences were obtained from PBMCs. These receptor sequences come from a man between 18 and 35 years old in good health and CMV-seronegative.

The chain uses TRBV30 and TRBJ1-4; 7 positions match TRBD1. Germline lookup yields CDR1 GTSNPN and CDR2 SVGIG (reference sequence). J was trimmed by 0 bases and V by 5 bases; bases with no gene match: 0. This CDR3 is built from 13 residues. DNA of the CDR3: TGTGCCTGGGGACAGGCAACTAATGAAAAACTGTTTTTT. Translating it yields CAWGQATNEKLFF. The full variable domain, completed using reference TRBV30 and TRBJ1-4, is SQTIHQWPATLVQPVGSPLSLECTVEGTSNPNLYWYRQAAGRGLQLLFYSVGIGQISSEVPQNLSASRPQDRQFILSSKKLLLSDSGFYLCAWGQATNEKLFFGSGTQLSVL.

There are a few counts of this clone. CDR3 sequence (DNA): TGTGCCAGCAGCCAGGACTCCAACTACGAGCAGTACTTC. This codes for CASSQDSNYEQYF. The chain employs TRBV5-4 and TRBJ2-5, with a tentative D call TRBD2 (5 bases). Gene TRBJ2-7 matches the end of the DNA better, so the J call may be wrong. This CDR3 has 13 amino acids. Per germline, CDR1 SGHNT and CDR2 YYREEE (reference sequence).

The chain's CDR3 is CATSQRVGPEAFF. Here the CDR3 DNA reads TGTGCCACCAGTCAGAGGGTAGGGCCTGAAGCTTTCTTT. The rearrangement joins TRBV15 to TRBJ1-1; D ambiguous. The V gene lost 6 bases and the J gene lost 6 bases, with 14 bases spanning the gap. The V gene's germline CDR1 is LNHNV and CDR2 YYDKDF (reference sequence). The CDR3 length is 13 residues.

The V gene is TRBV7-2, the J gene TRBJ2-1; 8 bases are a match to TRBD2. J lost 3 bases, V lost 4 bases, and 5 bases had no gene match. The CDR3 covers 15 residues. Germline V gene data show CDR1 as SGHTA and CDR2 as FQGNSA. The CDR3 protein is CASSSRGGGYNEQFF. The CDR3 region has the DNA TGTGCCAGCAGCTCCCGGGGGGGTGGCTACAATGAGCAGTTCTTC.

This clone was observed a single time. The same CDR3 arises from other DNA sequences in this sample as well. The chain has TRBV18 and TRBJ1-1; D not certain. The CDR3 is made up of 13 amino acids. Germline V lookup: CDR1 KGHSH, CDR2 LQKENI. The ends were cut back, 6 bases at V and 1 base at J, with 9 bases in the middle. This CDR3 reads CASSPSGNTEAFF. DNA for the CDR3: TGTGCCAGCTCCCCTTCAGGGAACACTGAAGCTTTCTTT.

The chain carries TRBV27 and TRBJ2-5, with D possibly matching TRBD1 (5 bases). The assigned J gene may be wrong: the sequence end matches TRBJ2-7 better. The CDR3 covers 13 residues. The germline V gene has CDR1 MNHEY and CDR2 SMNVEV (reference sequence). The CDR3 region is CDGPSGKSYEQYF. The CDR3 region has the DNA TGTGACGGGCCCTCAGGGAAGTCCTACGAGCAGTACTTC.